A single sample is the source of the 15 T cell receptor beta chains below, sequenced in a study of T cells in Graves' hyperthyroidism and ophthalmopathy. It was RNA transcripts that yielded the amplified TCR beta CDR3 regions. The study used the HTBI primer set for a first-round RT-PCR of the TCR CDR3. TCRdb ran MiXCR on the multiplex PCR reads and lists one entry per CDR3 protein. The sample shows around 440,000 distinct CDR3 sequences, 15% to 18% of them seen only once. Sequencing was carried out using blood. Receptors were obtained from a woman aged 18-29 years with Graves' hyperthyroidism.

This clonotype was observed at least ten times. The chain carries TRBV5-1 and TRBJ2-3; 9 bases align to TRBD2. The CDR3 covers 15 residues. Per germline, CDR1 SGHRS and CDR2 YFSETQ. With V trimmed by 2 bases and J by 1 base, 2 bases remained unmatched. CDR3: CASSFAGGGTDTQYF. The CDR3 nucleotides are TGCGCCAGCAGCTTTGCGGGAGGGGGCACAGATACGCAGTATTTT.

This clonotype was detected only a few times. The gene calls are TRBV5-8 and TRBJ1-4; a possible D gene is TRBD1 (5 bases). Germline V gene lookup returns CDR1 SGHTS and CDR2 YDEGEE. The CDR3 is 13 amino acids. Trimming removed 4 bases at V and 5 bases at J, with 9 bases between. The CDR3 is CASSHDRNEKLFF. In DNA form, the CDR3 reads TGTGCCAGCAGCCATGACAGAAATGAAAAACTGTTTTTT.

The V and J genes are TRBV25-1 and TRBJ2-7; D is ambiguous. CDR3 size: 14 residues. Between the trimmed V and J ends, which lost 2 bases and 2 bases, there was a span of 10 bases. CDR1 MGHDK and CDR2 SYGVNS come from the germline V gene. The CDR3 loop reads CASSEPDGTYEQYF. DNA of the CDR3: TGTGCCAGCAGTGAACCGGACGGAACCTACGAGCAGTACTTC.

This clonotype was found many times. The chain recombines TRBV27 with TRBJ2-5, with D uncertain. The V gene lost 2 bases and the J gene lost 6 bases, with 10 bases spanning the gap. The CDR3 has 13 residues. CDR1 and CDR2 (germline): MNHEY, SMNVEV (reference sequence). In DNA form, the CDR3 reads TGTGCCAGCAGTTTAAGGGCCCAGAAGACCCAGTACTTC. Amino acids: CASSLRAQKTQYF.

This clonotype was detected many times. The chain carries TRBV18 and TRBJ1-1, with a tentative D call TRBD1 (6 bases). Germline V gives CDR1 KGHSH, CDR2 LQKENI. This CDR3 is built from 13 residues. The germline V and J ends were trimmed by 3 bases and 5 bases, with 10 bases remaining between them. CDR3 protein: CASSPPDSTEAFF. CDR3 coding DNA: TGTGCCAGCTCACCCCCGGACAGTACTGAAGCTTTCTTT.

This clonotype occurred many times. This sequence joins TRBV11-2 and TRBJ1-4; 7 nucleotides match TRBD1. The germline gives CDR1 SGHAT, CDR2 FQNNGV. The CDR3 has 19 amino acids. The J segment lost 5 bases and the V segment lost 6 bases, leaving 21 bases of the junction unmatched. The CDR3 DNA follows: TGTGCCAGCAGTTCCCTAACGGGCCCGACGGGACAGATAAATGAAAAACTGTTTTTT. Translation gives CASSSLTGPTGQINEKLFF. The variable domain in full, completed from reference TRBV11-2 and TRBJ1-4, reads EAGVAQSPRYKIIEKRQSVAFWCNPISGHATLYWYQQILGQGPKLLIQFQNNGVVDDSQLPKDRFSAERLKGVDSTLKIQPAKLEDSAVYLCASSSLTGPTGQINEKLFFGSGTQLSVL.

This clonotype showed up many times. The V and J genes are TRBV11-2 and TRBJ1-2; possible D gene TRBD1, 6 bases. V lost 5 bases and J lost 5, with 21 bases in between. The CDR3 extends over 16 amino acids. The germline CDR1 and CDR2 sequences are SGHAT and FQNNGV. The CDR3 here is CASSPLKQGRKYGYTF. The CDR3, as DNA: TGTGCCAGCAGCCCCCTCAAACAGGGACGGAAATATGGCTACACCTTC. Variable domain in full (rest from reference TRBV11-2 and TRBJ1-2): EAGVAQSPRYKIIEKRQSVAFWCNPISGHATLYWYQQILGQGPKLLIQFQNNGVVDDSQLPKDRFSAERLKGVDSTLKIQPAKLEDSAVYLCASSPLKQGRKYGYTFGSGTRLTVV.

This clonotype was detected many times. The chain has TRBV7-9 and TRBJ2-5; D gene unclear. Germline CDR1 reads SEHNR; CDR2 reads FQNEAQ (reference sequence). The CDR3 is made up of 13 amino acids. The V gene lost 5 bases and the J gene lost 2 bases, with 9 bases spanning the gap. CDR3 protein: CASSPRLQETQYF. CDR3 nucleotides: TGTGCCAGCAGCCCACGACTTCAAGAGACCCAGTACTTC.

Many counts were recorded for this clonotype. The gene calls are TRBV2 and TRBJ2-2, with 7 bases lining up with TRBD1. The V gene end was trimmed by 7 bases and the J gene end by 3 bases; junction bases not matched to a gene: 11. Per the germline V gene, CDR1 is SNHLY and CDR2 is FYNNEI. There are 16 residues in the CDR3. The CDR3 DNA reads as TGTGCCAGCACCAAAATATTGACAGGGTACACCGGGGAGCTGTTTTTT. Protein sequence: CASTKILTGYTGELFF. Based on the CDR3 plus reference TRBV2 and TRBJ2-2, the full variable domain is EPEVTQTPSHQVTQMGQEVILRCVPISNHLYFYWYRQILGQKVEFLVSFYNNEISEKSEIFDDQFSVERPDGSNFTLKIRSTKLEDSAMYFCASTKILTGYTGELFFGEGSRLTVL.

This clonotype came up many times. The chain uses TRBV3-1 and TRBJ1-1; D is perhaps TRBD1 (5 bases). Germline CDR1 LGHDT, CDR2 YNNKEL (reference sequence). The CDR3 is 17 residues long. Deletions cut 0 bases from V and 1 base from J, with 15 bases between. This chain's CDR3 is CASSQDSWGKSNTEAFF. DNA for the CDR3: TGTGCCAGCAGCCAAGATTCTTGGGGGAAATCGAACACTGAAGCTTTCTTT.

J is TRBJ1-1 and V is TRBV6-2 or TRBV6-3; 9 positions agree with TRBD1. Per germline, CDR1 MNHEY and CDR2 SVGEGT. CDR3 length equals 14 residues. The junction had 6 bases not matched to a gene; V was cut back by 4 bases and J by 6 bases. The CDR3 DNA follows: TGTGCCAGCAGTTCAAACAGGGGGCCGGCTGAAGCTTTCTTT. Protein sequence: CASSSNRGPAEAFF.

This clonotype was seen ten or more times. J is TRBJ1-6 and V is TRBV11-2, with D possibly TRBD1 on 5 matching bases. The CDR3 is made up of 16 amino acids. Between the trimmed V and J ends, which lost 4 bases and 4 bases, there was a span of 14 bases. The germline CDR1 and CDR2 sequences are SGHAT and FQNNGV. As DNA, the CDR3 is TGTGCCAGCAGCTACCGGGGGTGGGATTATAATTCACCCCTCCACTTT. It codes for CASSYRGWDYNSPLHF.

This clonotype was observed many times. This sequence joins TRBV5-1 and TRBJ1-3; D perhaps matches TRBD1 (5 bases). Germline CDR1 is SGHRS and CDR2 is YFSETQ. The CDR3 extends over 15 amino acids. Between the trimmed V and J ends, which lost 1 base and 0 bases, there was a span of 8 bases. CDR3 loop: CASSLQGDSGNTIYF. DNA for the CDR3: TGCGCCAGCAGCTTGCAAGGGGACTCTGGAAACACCATATATTTT.

This clonotype was recorded a few times. This rearrangement joins TRBV2 to TRBJ2-7, with no clear D. V was trimmed by 10 bases and J by 0 bases, leaving 7 bases between them. This CDR3 comprises 11 residues. Germline V gene sequence: CDR1 SNHLY, CDR2 FYNNEI. CDR3 region: CANSDSYEQYF. The DNA of the CDR3 is TGTGCCAACAGCGACTCCTACGAGCAGTACTTC.

In its sample, this clonotype was seen many times. This rearrangement joins TRBV20-1 to TRBJ2-2; no definite D call. Deletions cut 3 bases from V and 0 bases from J, with 8 bases between. This CDR3 has 14 amino acids. Germline-derived CDR1 and CDR2 are DFQATT and SNEGSKA (reference sequence). In DNA form, the CDR3 reads TGCAGTGCTAGTAAGCCAGCGAACACCGGGGAGCTGTTTTTT. Encoded protein: CSASKPANTGELFF.